The 16 T cell receptor beta chains given below trace back to one sample, sequenced in a study of T-cell memory formation after mild COVID-19. TCRdb analysed the 5' RACE reads with MiXCR anew, one entry per CDR3 protein. The table includes 430,000 or so distinct CDR3 sequences, more than 20% detected once. The sequenced sample consisted of PBMCs or a T cell subset sorted from them (not recorded which). The source of these receptors is an adult woman who had mild COVID-19 (a few samples of this study predate the infection). Cell type and time point are not known.

This chain uses TRBV19 with TRBJ1-5, with D perhaps matching TRBD1 (6 bases). Trimming shortened V by 6 bases and J by 5 bases, and 11 bases separated the two germline ends. The CDR3 is 13 residues long. The germline CDR1 and CDR2 sequences are LNHDA and SQIVND (reference sequence). CDR3 DNA sequence: TGTGCCAGTAGCGGACAGCGACATCAGCCCCAGCATTTT. It is translated as CASSGQRHQPQHF.

This chain connects TRBV12-3 or TRBV12-4 to TRBJ2-7, with 8 bases that match TRBD1. With 7 bases clipped from V and 5 bases from J, the junction kept 10 bases outside the gene matches. The CDR3 spans 14 residues. The CDR3 loop is CASTIPDRAHEQYF. The CDR3 nucleotides read TGTGCCAGCACCATCCCGGACAGGGCCCACGAGCAGTACTTC.

This clonotype showed up just a few times. The chain employs TRBV18 and TRBJ2-3, with 7 bases aligning to TRBD2. The germline V gene encodes CDR1 KGHSH and CDR2 LQKENI. The CDR3 is 15 residues long. Germline trimming cut 6 bases from V and 4 bases from J; bases unmatched to any gene: 10. The DNA of the CDR3 is TGTGCCAGCTCTTCCGGGACTAAAAGCGCAGATACGCAGTATTTT. It specifies CASSSGTKSADTQYF.

V and J are TRBV20-1 and TRBJ2-1; TRBD1 aligns across 7 bases. V gave up 6 bases and J gave up 2 bases; unmatched junction bases: 19. There are 18 residues in the CDR3. CDR1 is DFQATT and CDR2 is SNEGSKA in the germline V gene (reference sequence). CDR3 region: CSASIDDSGTEAYNEQFF. The CDR3 bases are TGCAGTGCGAGTATAGACGACTCCGGGACAGAAGCCTACAATGAGCAGTTCTTC.

The sample holds a few counts of this clonotype. The V and J genes are TRBV6-5 and TRBJ2-6, with D possibly TRBD2 on 5 matching bases. V was pared by 0 bases and J by 3 bases, with 9 bases between. The CDR3 contains 16 residues. Germline V gene sequence: CDR1 MNHEY, CDR2 SVGAGI. CDR3 amino acids: CASSYSRGYGANVLTF. CDR3 DNA sequence: TGTGCCAGCAGTTACTCGCGAGGGTATGGGGCCAACGTCCTGACTTTC.

Only a few counts were recorded for this clonotype. The chain combines TRBV6-6 with TRBJ2-3; no definite D call. Looked up from germline, CDR1 is MNHNY and CDR2 is SVGAGI (reference sequence). Deletions cut 8 bases from V and 1 base from J, with 10 bases between. CDR3 length equals 13 residues. The CDR3 spells CASENGGTDTQYF. The CDR3 DNA reads as TGTGCCAGCGAGAATGGCGGCACAGATACGCAGTATTTT.

This clonotype appeared a few times. The chain links TRBV2 to TRBJ1-5; no reliable D call. Between the trimmed V and J ends, which lost 5 bases and 0 bases, there was a span of 5 bases. The CDR3 consists of 13 residues. CDR1 SNHLY and CDR2 FYNNEI come from the germline V gene. Written as DNA, the CDR3 is TGTGCCAGCAGTTGGACTAGCAATCAGCCCCAGCATTTT. Translating gives CASSWTSNQPQHF.

The V gene is TRBV7-9, the J gene TRBJ1-1, with D perhaps TRBD1 (6 bases). The CDR3 has 15 residues. CDR1 is SEHNR, CDR2 FQNEAQ, per germline (reference sequence). V lost 5 bases, J lost 5 bases, and 18 bases lay in between. The CDR3 DNA reads TGTGCCAGCAGCCAACGGGGGCAACTAGGTACTGAAGCTTTCTTT. Translating gives CASSQRGQLGTEAFF. Filled out from reference TRBV7-9 and TRBJ1-1, the complete variable domain reads DTGVSQNPRHKITKRGQNVTFRCDPISEHNRLYWYRQTLGQGPEFLTYFQNEAQLEKSRLLSDRFSAERPKGSFSTLEIQRTEQGDSAMYLCASSQRGQLGTEAFFGQGTRLTVV.

This clonotype was observed at least ten times. This chain connects TRBV11-1 to TRBJ2-1; 7 bases line up with TRBD1. Germline V gene sequence: CDR1 SGHAT, CDR2 FQDESV (reference sequence). The CDR3 consists of 14 residues. Unmatched junction bases numbered 7, after V lost 4 bases and J lost 7 bases. The CDR3 bases are TGTGCCAGCAGCTCAGGGGGTTCTGTTAATGAGCAGTTCTTC. The encoded protein is CASSSGGSVNEQFF.

This clonotype was seen more than once but under ten times. The CDR3 DNA sequence: TGTGCCAGCAGTTACCCCGGCTATAATTCACCCCTCCACTTT. This codes for CASSYPGYNSPLHF. The chain joins TRBV6-2 or TRBV6-3 to TRBJ1-6; D gene ambiguous. There are 14 residues in the CDR3. The germline V gene has CDR1 MNHEY and CDR2 SVGEGT. V lost 2 bases to trimming and J lost 3 bases, with 5 bases between them.

The chain combines TRBV12-5 with TRBJ1-1; D unclear. Germline CDR1 reads LGHNT; CDR2 reads FRNRAP. Deletions cut 0 bases from V and 7 bases from J, with 15 bases between. This CDR3 is built from 15 residues. The CDR3 DNA sequence: TGTGCTAGTGGTTTGGTTAGGGCGTCGCTTATTGAAGCTTTCTTT. It translates to CASGLVRASLIEAFF.

The genes are TRBV7-9 and TRBJ2-1, with D unclear. The CDR3 has 16 residues. Germline loops: CDR1 SEHNR, CDR2 FQNEAQ (reference sequence). V dropped 5 bases and J dropped 4 bases, with 18 bases sitting between them. The CDR3 sequence is CASSKAPEAVYNEQFF. For the CDR3, the DNA is TGTGCCAGCAGCAAGGCGCCCGAGGCGGTTTACAATGAGCAGTTCTTC.

This clonotype occurred a few times. The chain is built from TRBV7-2 and TRBJ2-4, with TRBD2 identical over 13 bases. The CDR3 is 16 residues long. Germline CDR1 SGHTA, CDR2 FQGNSA. V shed 4 bases and J 6 bases; nucleotides not matched to a gene: 6. The CDR3, as DNA: TGTGCCAGCAGCTCTCAGGGACTAGCGGGATTAAACATTCAGTACTTC. Translated, it gives CASSSQGLAGLNIQYF.

This clonotype was counted a few times. The chain couples TRBV24-1 to TRBJ2-3; the match to TRBD2 covers 12 bases. The ends lost 2 bases at V and 3 bases at J; junction bases unmatched: 5. The CDR3 covers 17 residues. Germline V gene data show CDR1 as KGHDR and CDR2 as SFDVKD. This chain's CDR3 is CATSDYGLAGLTDTQYF. The CDR3 DNA sequence: TGTGCCACCAGTGATTATGGACTAGCGGGGTTAACAGATACGCAGTATTTT.

The V and J genes are TRBV18 and TRBJ2-7; possibly TRBD1 for D (6 bases). This CDR3 comprises 16 residues. Trimming took off 3 bases at V and 5 bases at J, with 20 bases between the two ends. From germline, CDR1 is KGHSH and CDR2 LQKENI. In DNA form, the CDR3 reads TGTGCCAGCTCACCCGGGTTAACAGGGCGTGGGGACGAGCAGTACTTC. Its protein product is CASSPGLTGRGDEQYF.

The J gene is TRBJ2-2, the V gene TRBV19; 9 nucleotides agree with TRBD2. Germline CDR1 is LNHDA and CDR2 is SQIVND (reference sequence). This CDR3 is built from 15 residues. V was pared by 3 bases and J by 5 bases, with 4 bases of the junction left unmatched. CDR3 amino acids: CASSIETSGTGELFF. CDR3 DNA: TGTGCCAGTAGTATCGAGACTAGCGGTACCGGGGAGCTGTTTTTT.